What follows is one T cell receptor (beta chain) and its context. This clone came up a few times. Its cognate antigen has yet to be identified. No much larger clone is present one base from it, and per-base qualities are unavailable. From the cysteine up to the phenylalanine, the CDR3 has a length of 15 residues. Only the CDR3 part of the read is kept: 45 bases, read in frame from the first base. Trimming leaves V shorter by 8 bases and J shorter by 7 bases, with the junction holding 12 bases beyond the gene matches. Per the germline V gene, MNHEY is the CDR1 and SVGAGI is the CDR2. The data were obtained in a study of blood T cell repertoires in COVID-19 (dated by TCRdb to about 2020). Looking at the study overall: Collaborator samples came from the United States, Italy and Spain and covered acute and convalescent phases of COVID-19. The material from the prospective study consisted of cDNA or gDNA derived from T cells, B-cell-depleted T cells, or PBMCs. Deeply sampled blood TCRbeta repertoires from subjects exposed to, actively infected with, or recovered from COVID-19 were included in the dataset. The samples were drawn from two sources: the first 160 participants of the ongoing ImmuneRACE study, and 1,000 to 1,500 subjects contributed by 6 global collaborators. A de-identified subject ID, COVID-19 status, age in years and sex were almost always included in the sample metadata. HLA class I and class II types, where available, came from metadata supplied by the sample provider rather than from assay-based typing. The repertoires were released in a freely available public database intended as a resource for research on the immune response to SARS-CoV-2. Broad study findings and their caveats: How much clinical and demographic metadata was included differed by source and by participant, and the metadata was provided uncurated.

Participants in the prospective study were enrolled through a virtual design, were aged about 18 to 100 years, and lived in 24 United States geographic areas. Cohort assignment in the prospective study relied on participant-reported clinical history from a screening survey and a study questionnaire. Recovered participants in ImmuneRACE Cohort 3 were defined by two consecutive negative NP/OP PCR tests, clearance by a healthcare professional, or resolution of symptoms. In the prospective study, whole blood, serum and a nasopharyngeal or oropharyngeal swab were collected from each participant by mobile phlebotomists. Prospective study participants could optionally give additional blood draws and questionnaires over an approximately 2-month period. Blood samples from the prospective study were shipped frozen or at room temperature prior to DNA extraction. The immunoSEQ Assay, a bias-controlled multiplex PCR, was used to amplify TCRbeta CDR3 regions from genomic DNA. Turning to the authors' computational methods: The number of nucleated cells in each sample was estimated from the amplification of reference gene primers within the assay. To quantify the absolute abundance of each unique TCRbeta CDR3 rearrangement, sequence reads were collapsed and filtered. For each sample, productive Simpson clonality was calculated as the square root of Simpson's diversity index across productive rearrangements. The source is immuneACCESS, and TCRdb retained only in-frame sequences with V and J called. Part of the clones is not carried over; for the studies checked, unresolved V genes explain less than half of this, and the remainder is unexplained. That table is the source of V, J and clone size, and D and trimming were worked out from the DNA. For this sample there are some 200,000 clones; approximately 85% appear just once. The ten top clones hold about an eighth of the sample.

The sample was PBMCs or T cells enriched from blood (not recorded which). Recombination joined TRBV6-5 with TRBJ1-5, with 9 bases aligning to TRBD1. The TCR sequence derives from a man in his forties who had recovered from COVID-19. The CDR3 protein: CASGAGTGTLQPQHF. The DNA reads as follows: TGTGCCAGCGGGGCTGGGACAGGGACTTTACAGCCCCAGCATTTT.